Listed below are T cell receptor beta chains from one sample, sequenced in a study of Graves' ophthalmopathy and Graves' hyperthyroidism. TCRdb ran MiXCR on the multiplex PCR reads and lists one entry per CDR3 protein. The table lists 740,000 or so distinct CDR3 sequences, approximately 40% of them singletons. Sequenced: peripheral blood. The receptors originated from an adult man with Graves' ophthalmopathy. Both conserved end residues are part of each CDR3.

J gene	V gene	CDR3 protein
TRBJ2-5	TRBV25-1	CASTPSGYQETQYF
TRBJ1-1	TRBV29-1	CSVEKFRNTEAFF
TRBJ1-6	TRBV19	CASRRAAGNYNSPLHF
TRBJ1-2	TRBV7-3	CASRLQGTTNYGYTF
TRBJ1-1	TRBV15	CATSRALNTEAFF
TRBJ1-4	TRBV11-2	CASNAGGGEKLFF
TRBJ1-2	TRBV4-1	CASSHIGERGYTF
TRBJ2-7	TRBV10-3	CASRPSGGPYYEQYF
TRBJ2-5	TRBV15	CATSHGTSGETQYF
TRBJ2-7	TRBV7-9	CASSLATSGGKQYF
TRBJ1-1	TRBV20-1	CSARTQRITRDTEAFF
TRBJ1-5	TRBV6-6	CASSPWTDSNQPQHF
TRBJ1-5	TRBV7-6	CASSWGVGSNQPQHF
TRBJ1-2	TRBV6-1	CASSEVRTGDGYTF